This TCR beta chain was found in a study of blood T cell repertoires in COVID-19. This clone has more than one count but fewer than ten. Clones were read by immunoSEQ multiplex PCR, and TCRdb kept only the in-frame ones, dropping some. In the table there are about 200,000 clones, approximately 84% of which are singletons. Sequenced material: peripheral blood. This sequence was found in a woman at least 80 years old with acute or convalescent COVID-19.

DNA of the CDR3: TGTGCCAGCAGCCCCCAATCTGGAAACACCATATATTTT. Its translation is CASSPQSGNTIYF. The genes are TRBV4-2 and TRBJ1-3; D is unresolved. The CDR3 loop spans 13 amino acids. V was cut by 4 bases and J by 1 base, with 5 bases left in between. Germline V gene sequence: CDR1 LGHNA, CDR2 YNFKEQ.